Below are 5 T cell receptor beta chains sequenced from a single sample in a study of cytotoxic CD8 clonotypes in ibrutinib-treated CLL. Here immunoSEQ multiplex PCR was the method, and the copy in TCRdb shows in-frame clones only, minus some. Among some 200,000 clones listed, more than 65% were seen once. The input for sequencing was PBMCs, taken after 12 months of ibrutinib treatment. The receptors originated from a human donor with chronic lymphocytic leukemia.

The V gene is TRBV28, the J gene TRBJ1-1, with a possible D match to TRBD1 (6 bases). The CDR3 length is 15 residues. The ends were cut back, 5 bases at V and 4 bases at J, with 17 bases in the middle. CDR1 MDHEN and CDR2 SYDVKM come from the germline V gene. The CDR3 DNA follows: TGTGCCAGCAGTCCACCTCGGGGGGCGGGCACTGAAGCTTTCTTT. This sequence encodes CASSPPRGAGTEAFF.

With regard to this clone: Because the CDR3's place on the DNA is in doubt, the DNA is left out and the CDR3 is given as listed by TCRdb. The CDR3 protein is CASSEISVPRQPQHF. The chain couples TRBV6-1 to TRBJ1-5. Germline loops: CDR1 MNHNS, CDR2 SASEGT. The CDR3 sequence runs 15 residues, both termini included.

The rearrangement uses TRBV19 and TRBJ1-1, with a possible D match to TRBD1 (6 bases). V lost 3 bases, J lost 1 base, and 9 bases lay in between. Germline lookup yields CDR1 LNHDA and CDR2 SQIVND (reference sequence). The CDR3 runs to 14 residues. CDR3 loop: CASSISGENTEAFF. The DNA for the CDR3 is TGTGCCAGTAGTATTTCAGGGGAGAACACTGAAGCTTTCTTT. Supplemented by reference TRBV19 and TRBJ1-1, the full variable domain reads DGGITQSPKYLFRKEGQNVTLSCEQNLNHDAMYWYRQDPGQGLRLIYYSQIVNDFQKGDIAEGYSVSREKKESFPLTVTSAQKNPTAFYLCASSISGENTEAFFGQGTRLTVV.

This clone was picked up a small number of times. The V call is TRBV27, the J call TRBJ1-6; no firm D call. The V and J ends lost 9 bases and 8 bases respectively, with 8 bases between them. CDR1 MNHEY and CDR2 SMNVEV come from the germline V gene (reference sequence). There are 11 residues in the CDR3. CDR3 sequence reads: CARQMDSPLHF. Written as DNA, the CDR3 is TGTGCCAGACAGATGGATTCACCCCTCCACTTT.

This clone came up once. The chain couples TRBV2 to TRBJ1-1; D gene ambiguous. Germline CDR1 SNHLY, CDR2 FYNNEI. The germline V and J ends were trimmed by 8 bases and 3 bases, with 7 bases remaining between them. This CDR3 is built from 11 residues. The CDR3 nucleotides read TGTGCCAGCCAAACCTACACTGAAGCTTTCTTT. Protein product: CASQTYTEAFF.